This entry features one TCR beta chain sequence. Antigen unknown. With 4 bases removed from V and 6 bases from J, the gap between germline ends came to 12 bases. The CDR3 loop spans 14 amino acids. The germline CDR1 and CDR2 sequences are LNHDA and SQIVND (reference sequence). The data are from a study of cytomegalovirus exposure and HLA in healthy donors. PCR primers comprised 60 Vbeta and 13 Jbeta primers. Sequencing was performed with immunoSEQ multiplex PCR; in TCRdb, only in-frame clones are kept and a portion is missing. The sample contains some 120,000 clones, 65% to 80% of which appear only once. Study results and caveats: The authors excluded some V segments, including TRBV6-2 and TRBV6-3, as indistinguishable. The listing of roughly 160 TCR beta chains classed them as cytomegalovirus-associated. The study had only CMV serostatus as immune exposure information. A further, later analysis showed that HLA-associated TCR beta chains (compared with equally common others) were more clonally expanded.

The source of this sequence is a man in his forties or fifties in good health and CMV-seropositive. The rearrangement uses TRBV19 and TRBJ2-2; D gene uncertain. Sequencing used PBMCs. The CDR3 reads CASSTLSSAGELFF. CDR3 bases: TGTGCCAGTAGTACCCTAAGCTCGGCCGGGGAGCTGTTTTTT.